This T cell receptor beta chain was observed in a study of CD8 T cells in ankylosing spondylitis. Whole-study findings and limits: Some of the motif variants had earlier been found in reactive arthritis patients' fluid and blood. Disease-associated clonotypes exhibited CD8+ identity and were relatively infrequent in peripheral blood.

On this clonotype: Its antigen remains unidentified.

The CDR3 extends over 13 amino acids. The V and J ends lost 5 bases and 2 bases respectively, with 10 bases between them. CDR1 and CDR2 (germline): SGHTA, FQGNSA. Quantitative 5'-RACE with molecular barcodes generated TCR beta libraries. TCRdb re-called the 5' RACE reads with MiXCR, one entry per CDR3 protein. Among some 250,000 distinct CDR3 sequences, roughly a quarter were seen once, and the ten largest hold about 0.6%. The sample consisted of blood, either unsorted or a sorted T cell fraction (not recorded which). The chain is built from TRBV7-2 and TRBJ2-7; D not certain. The origin of this receptor is a male donor with ankylosing spondylitis or in good health (not recorded which). CDR3 coding DNA: TGTGCCAGCAGCCCCGATCCAACCTACGAGCAGTACTTC. This encodes CASSPDPTYEQYF. The full variable domain, rest sourced from reference TRBV7-2 and TRBJ2-7, is GAGVSQSPSNKVTEKGKDVELRCDPISGHTALYWYRQSLGQGLEFLIYFQGNSAPDKSGLPSDRFSAERTGGSVSTLTIQRTQQEDSAVYLCASSPDPTYEQYFGPGTRLTVT.